This T cell receptor (beta chain) was retrieved from a study of blood T cell repertoires in COVID-19. On the study more broadly: The study drew acute and convalescent COVID-19 samples from the United States, Italy and Spain.

The ends lost 3 bases at V and 8 bases at J; junction bases unmatched: 7. The CDR3 extends over 15 amino acids. Looked up from germline, CDR1 is MNHEY and CDR2 is SMNVEV (reference sequence). Repertoires were generated with immunoSEQ multiplex PCR, while TCRdb's copy carries only in-frame clones and drops some. The table shows about 350,000 clones, with approximately 86% occurring only once. The sample taken for sequencing was peripheral blood. The V gene is TRBV27, the J gene TRBJ1-6, with 7 nucleotides matching TRBD1. This TCR came from a man younger than 40 with COVID-19, enrolled during active disease. The chain's CDR3 is CASSFWDSFHSPLHF. The DNA of the CDR3 is TGTGCCAGCAGTTTCTGGGACAGCTTCCATTCACCCCTCCACTTT.